This T cell receptor (beta chain) was identified in a study of control samples from healthy donors and cancer patients. Trimming removed 4 bases from V and 8 bases from J, with 9 bases in between. This CDR3 region has 12 residues. From germline, CDR1 is SGDLS and CDR2 YYNGEE. Details on this clone: The sample holds other DNA sequences that translate to the same CDR3.

Some clones are missing from TCRdb's copy, which holds only in-frame ones; the method was immunoSEQ multiplex PCR. The table records about 20,000 clones, roughly 83% of them present only once. The V call is TRBV9, the J call TRBJ2-2, with D possibly being TRBD1 (6 bases). The sequencing input was PBMCs. The sequence was obtained from a man in his 60s with head and neck cancer. The CDR3 sequence is CASSPGEGELFF. Here the CDR3 DNA reads TGTGCCAGCAGCCCAGGGGAGGGGGAGCTGTTTTTT.